A selection of T cell receptor beta chains follows, all from one sample in a study of cytomegalovirus exposure and HLA in healthy donors. The protocol was immunoSEQ multiplex PCR, while the TCRdb copy is restricted to in-frame clones and leaves out a portion. The repertoire consists of 90,000 to 120,000 clones, with around 79% occurring once and the leading ten covering around 3.1%. Sequenced input: PBMCs. These receptors were obtained from a woman in her thirties or forties in good health and CMV-seronegative. The CDR3 runs from the conserved cysteine through the conserved F or W. Fields, in order: V gene, clone size, D gene, J gene, CDR3 DNA, CDR3 protein. The D gene is left open where the match is weak. Clone size, where shown, is once, few, many, or a class for clones that have expanded.

>TRBV5-4|NA|TRBD1|TRBJ2-3
TGTGCCAGCAGCTTTGGGACAGGGACAGATACGCAGTATTTT
CASSFGTGTDTQYF
>TRBV29-1|NA|NA|TRBJ2-2
TGCAGCGTTGAACCAGGCTTGGGAGCAAACACCGGGGAGCTGTTTTTT
CSVEPGLGANTGELFF
>TRBV18|NA|TRBD1|TRBJ2-7
TGTGCCAGCTCACTAGGGGGCTCAGGGGGTACCTACGAGCAGTACTTC
CASSLGGSGGTYEQYF
>TRBV7-9|NA|NA|TRBJ1-5
TGTGCCAGCAGCTCGGGCTCAGGGATTCGGGCCAATCAGCCCCAGCATTTT
CASSSGSGIRANQPQHF
>TRBV9|NA|NA|TRBJ2-2
TGTGCCAGCAGCGCGAGGAGCGCGAACACCGGGGAGCTGTTTTTT
CASSARSANTGELFF
>TRBV28|NA|NA|TRBJ1-1
TGTGCCAGCGAGTTTACCCCCGGGACAGAAGCTTTCTTT
CASEFTPGTEAFF
>TRBV7-2|NA|TRBD2|TRBJ2-2
TGTGCCAGCAGCTTAGTGTCCAGCGGGATACTCGGGGAGCTGTTTTTT
CASSLVSSGILGELFF
>TRBV5-1|NA|TRBD2|TRBJ2-1
TGCGCCAGCAGCTTCGCTAGCGGGTACTCCTACAATGAGCAGTTCTTC
CASSFASGYSYNEQFF
>TRBV2|NA|TRBD2|TRBJ2-7
TGTGCCAGCAGTACTCGGACTAGCGGGAGGCTCCAGGGATACTTC
CASSTRTSGRLQGYF
>TRBV11-2|NA|NA|TRBJ2-7
TGTGCCAGCAGCGACCCGGGGGGCCGGGCCTCTTACGAGCAGTACTTC
CASSDPGGRASYEQYF
>TRBV6-5|NA|TRBD1|TRBJ2-5
TGTGCCAGCAGTTACGCGAGGGGGCAGGAGACCCAGTACTTC
CASSYARGQETQYF
>TRBV19|NA|TRBD1|TRBJ1-1
TGTGCCAGTAGTATTGGGGACAGGGACACTGAAGCTTTCTTT
CASSIGDRDTEAFF
>TRBV7-2|NA|NA|TRBJ1-1
TGTGCCAGCAGCTTAAACCCAGGAACTACTGAAGCTTTCTTT
CASSLNPGTTEAFF
>TRBV2|NA|NA|TRBJ2-6
TGTGCCAGCAGTGCTCATGGAGGACGGGCCAACGTCCTGACTTTC
CASSAHGGRANVLTF
>TRBV11-2|NA|NA|TRBJ2-7
TGTGCCAGCAGTTTCGGGGGGACAGGAACCTACGAGCAGTACTTC
CASSFGGTGTYEQYF
>TRBV19|NA|TRBD2|TRBJ2-7
TGTGCCAGTAGTCCGAGGACTAGCGGGAGAGGTCACGAGCAGTACTTC
CASSPRTSGRGHEQYF
>TRBV30|NA|TRBD1|TRBJ1-6
TGTGCCTGGAGTGTGGGACAGGGGAATTCACCCCTCCACTTT
CAWSVGQGNSPLHF
>TRBV5-1|NA|TRBD1|TRBJ2-5
TGCGCCAGCAGCTTAGGCGCGACAGGGGTAGGAGAGACCCAGTACTTC
CASSLGATGVGETQYF
>TRBV13|NA|TRBD2|TRBJ2-5
TGTGCCAGCAGCCGAAGCGGGGGGGCCGTTAAGACCCAGTACTTC
CASSRSGGAVKTQYF
>TRBV5-1|NA|NA|TRBJ2-2
TGCGCCAGCAGCCTGTCCCCAGGAACCGGGAAGCTGTTTTTT
CASSLSPGTGKLFF
>TRBV7-9|NA|TRBD1|TRBJ2-1
TGTGCCAGCAGCCCTGGACAGGGGGCCAATGAGCAGTTCTTC
CASSPGQGANEQFF
>TRBV29-1|once|TRBD1|TRBJ2-7
TGCAGCGTGGGACAGGGTTGGGAGCAGTACTTC
CSVGQGWEQYF
>TRBV16|NA|NA|TRBJ2-3
TGTGCCAGCAGCCAATATACAGGGTCAGTCGGCACAGATACGCAGTATTTT
CASSQYTGSVGTDTQYF
>TRBV5-1|NA|NA|TRBJ2-1
TGCGCCAGCAGCTTGGTCCTCGGGGGGCAAAACAATGAGCAGTTCTTC
CASSLVLGGQNNEQFF
>TRBV4-3|once|NA|TRBJ1-5
TGCGCCAGCAGCCAAGACCGGGGCAATCAGCCCCAGCATTTT
CASSQDRGNQPQHF
>TRBV5-4|NA|TRBD2|TRBJ2-2
TGTGCCAGCAGCCCCGCGCTAGCGGGACGCCGAACCGGGGAGCTGTTTTTT
CASSPALAGRRTGELFF
>TRBV27|NA|TRBD2|TRBJ2-1
TGTGCCAGCAGTTTGGACGGGAGGGAGGTCAATGAGCAGTTCTTC
CASSLDGREVNEQFF
>TRBV4-1|NA|TRBD1|TRBJ1-5
TGCGCCAGCAGCCAACCGGACAGGGATAGCAATCAGCCCCAGCATTTT
CASSQPDRDSNQPQHF
>TRBV27|NA|NA|TRBJ1-5
TGTGCCAGCAGTTTTATATCGAGGGTAAATCAGCCCCAGCATTTT
CASSFISRVNQPQHF
>TRBV9|few|TRBD1|TRBJ2-2
TGTGCCAGCAGCGTAAAAGGGACAGGGGTAGACACCGGGGAGCTGTTTTTT
CASSVKGTGVDTGELFF
>TRBV12-5|NA|NA|TRBJ1-1
TGTGCTAGTGCCCAGGAGGGCCTCCCAAATGAAGCTTTCTTT
CASAQEGLPNEAFF
>TRBV4-3|NA|TRBD2|TRBJ2-1
TGCGCCAGCAGCCGAGATCCTCCGGGACTAGCGGGAGGGGGTAATGAGCAGTTCTTC
CASSRDPPGLAGGGNEQFF
>TRBV5-4|NA|TRBD1|TRBJ1-1
TGTGCCAGCAGCCCAAGGGACAGTGAAGCTTTCTTT
CASSPRDSEAFF
>TRBV4-3|NA|TRBD1|TRBJ2-6
TGCGCCAGCAGCCAAGCGACCGGGACAGAGGGCGTCCGTTTCTCTGGGGCCAACGTCCTGACTTTC
CASSQATGTEGVRFSGANVLTF
>TRBV9|NA|NA|TRBJ2-5
TGTGCCAGCAGCGTAGGGCCTAGCACAGAGACCCAGTACTTC
CASSVGPSTETQYF
>TRBV9|NA|NA|TRBJ2-5
TGTGCCAGCAGCCCACTGACAGGAACTCAAGAGACCCAGTACTTC
CASSPLTGTQETQYF
>TRBV7-2|NA|NA|TRBJ1-6
TGTGCCAGCAGCTTAGTGGGCAGGAATAATTCACCCCTCCACTTT
CASSLVGRNNSPLHF
>TRBV6-1|NA|TRBD2|TRBJ2-7
TGTGCCAGCAGTGAGCTAGCGGGGGGGCCCTACGAGCAGTACTTC
CASSELAGGPYEQYF
>TRBV9|NA|NA|TRBJ2-6
TGTGCCAGCAGCCCCCGCCCAGTGGCGGGGGCCTCCTCTGGGGCCAACGTCCTGACTTTC
CASSPRPVAGASSGANVLTF
>TRBV2|few|NA|TRBJ2-1
TGTGCCAGCAGCAGGTGGGGAGCTATGGACAATGAGCAGTTCTTC
CASSRWGAMDNEQFF
>TRBV29-1|NA|TRBD1|TRBJ2-7
TGCGCGATCCGGGACAGCTCCTACGAGCAGTACTTC
CAIRDSSYEQYF
>TRBV6-1|NA|TRBD1|TRBJ1-5
TGTGCCAGCGACGACAGGGGCAATCAGCCCCAGCATTTT
CASDDRGNQPQHF
>TRBV2|NA|NA|TRBJ2-4
TGTGCCAGTGCGGGACTAGCCAAAAACATTCAGTACTTC
CASAGLAKNIQYF
>TRBV6-5|NA|NA|TRBJ1-1
TGTGCCAGCAGTTACCTCAGGGGGAACACTGAAGCTTTCTTT
CASSYLRGNTEAFF
>TRBV5-1|NA|NA|TRBJ1-1
TGCGCCAGCAGCTTGGGGGGAAGCGGCACTGAAGCTTTCTTT
CASSLGGSGTEAFF
>TRBV9|NA|NA|TRBJ1-4
TGTGCCAGCAGCGTAGGCGCAAGTTTCCGAAGTGACTCTAATGAAAAACTGTTTTTT
CASSVGASFRSDSNEKLFF
>TRBV23-1|NA|NA|TRBJ2-7
TGCGCCAGCAGTCAATCGAGAGCGTACTCTAGCTCCTACGAGCAGTACTTC
CASSQSRAYSSSYEQYF
>TRBV6-5|few|NA|TRBJ2-4
TGTGCCAGCAGTCAGCCGGGAGTAGCCAAAAACATTCAGTACTTC
CASSQPGVAKNIQYF
>TRBV19|NA|NA|TRBJ1-1
TGTGCCAGTAGTATATTGGAAGGGGGAGAAGCTTTCTTT
CASSILEGGEAFF